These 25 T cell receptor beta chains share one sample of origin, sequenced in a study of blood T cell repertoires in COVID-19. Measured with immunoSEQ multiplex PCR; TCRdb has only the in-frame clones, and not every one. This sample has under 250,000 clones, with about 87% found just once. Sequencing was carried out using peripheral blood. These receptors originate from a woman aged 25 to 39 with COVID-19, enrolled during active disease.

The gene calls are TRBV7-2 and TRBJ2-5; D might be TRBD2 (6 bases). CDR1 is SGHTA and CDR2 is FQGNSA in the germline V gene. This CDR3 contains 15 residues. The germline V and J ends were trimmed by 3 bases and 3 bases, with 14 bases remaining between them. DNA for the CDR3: TGTGCCAGCAGCTTGGATGCGGGGCAAGAAGAGACCCAGTACTTC. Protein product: CASSLDAGQEETQYF.

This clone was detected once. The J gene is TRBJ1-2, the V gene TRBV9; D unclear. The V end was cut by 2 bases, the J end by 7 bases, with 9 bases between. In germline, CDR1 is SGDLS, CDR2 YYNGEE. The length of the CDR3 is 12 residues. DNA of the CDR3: TGTGCCAGCAGCGTCTACGATTCTGGCTACACCTTC. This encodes CASSVYDSGYTF.

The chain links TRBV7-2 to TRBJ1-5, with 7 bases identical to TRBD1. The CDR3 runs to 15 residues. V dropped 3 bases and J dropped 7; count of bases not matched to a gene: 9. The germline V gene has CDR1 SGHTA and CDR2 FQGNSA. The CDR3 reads CASSFSGTEGQPQHF. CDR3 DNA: TGTGCCAGCAGCTTCTCCGGGACAGAGGGCCAGCCCCAGCATTTT. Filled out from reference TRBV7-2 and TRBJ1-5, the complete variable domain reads GAGVSQSPSNKVTEKGKDVELRCDPISGHTALYWYRQSLGQGLEFLIYFQGNSAPDKSGLPSDRFSAERTGGSVSTLTIQRTQQEDSAVYLCASSFSGTEGQPQHFGDGTRLSIL.

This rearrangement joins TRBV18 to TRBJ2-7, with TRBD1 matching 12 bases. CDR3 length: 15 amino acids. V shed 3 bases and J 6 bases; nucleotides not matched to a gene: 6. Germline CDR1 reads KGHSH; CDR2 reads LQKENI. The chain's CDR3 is CASSPGQGARGEQYF. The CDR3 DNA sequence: TGTGCCAGCTCACCGGGACAGGGGGCGCGTGGCGAGCAGTACTTC.

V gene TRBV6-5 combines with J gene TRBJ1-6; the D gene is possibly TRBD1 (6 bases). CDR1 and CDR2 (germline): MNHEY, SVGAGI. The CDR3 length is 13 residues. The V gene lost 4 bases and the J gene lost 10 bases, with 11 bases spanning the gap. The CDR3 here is CASSSGEGSPLHF. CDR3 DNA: TGTGCCAGCAGTTCAGGGGAGGGCTCACCCCTCCACTTT.

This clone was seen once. CDR3 nucleotides: TGCAGCGTTGAAGGTAGCGGGACCCACAATGAGCAGTTCTTC. This translates into CSVEGSGTHNEQFF. The chain uses TRBV29-1 and TRBJ2-1, with 8 nucleotides matching TRBD2. The CDR3 length is 14 residues. CDR1 is SQVTM and CDR2 is ANQGSEA in the germline V gene. J gave up 5 bases and V 1 base, and 4 bases lay outside the gene matches.

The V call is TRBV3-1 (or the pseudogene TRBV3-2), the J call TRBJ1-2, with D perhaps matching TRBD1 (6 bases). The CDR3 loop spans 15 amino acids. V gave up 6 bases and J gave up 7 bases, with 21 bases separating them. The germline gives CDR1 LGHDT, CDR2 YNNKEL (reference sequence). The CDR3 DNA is TGTGCCAGCAGTTACGCTCAACCCAGGGGTCGTGGCTACACCTTC. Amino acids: CASSYAQPRGRGYTF.

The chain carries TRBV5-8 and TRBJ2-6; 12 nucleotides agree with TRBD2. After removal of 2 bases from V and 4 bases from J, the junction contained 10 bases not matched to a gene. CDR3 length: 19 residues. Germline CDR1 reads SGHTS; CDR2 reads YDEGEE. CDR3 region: CASSLILGLAGSGANVLTF. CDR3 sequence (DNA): TGTGCCAGCAGCTTAATTCTCGGACTAGCGGGATCCGGGGCCAACGTCCTGACTTTC. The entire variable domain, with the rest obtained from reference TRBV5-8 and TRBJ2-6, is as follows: EAGVTQSPTHLIKTRGQQATLRCSPISGHTSVYWYQQALGLGLQFLLWYDEGEERNRGNFPPRFSGRQFPNYSSELNVNALELEDSALYLCASSLILGLAGSGANVLTFGAGSRLTVL.

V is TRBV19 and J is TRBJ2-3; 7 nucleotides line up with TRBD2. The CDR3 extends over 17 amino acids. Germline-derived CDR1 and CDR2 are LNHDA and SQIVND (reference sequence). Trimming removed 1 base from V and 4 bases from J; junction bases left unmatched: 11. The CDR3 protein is CASSIGAWGGGPDTQYF. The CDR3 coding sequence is TGTGCCAGTAGTATAGGCGCGTGGGGCGGGGGACCAGATACGCAGTATTTT.

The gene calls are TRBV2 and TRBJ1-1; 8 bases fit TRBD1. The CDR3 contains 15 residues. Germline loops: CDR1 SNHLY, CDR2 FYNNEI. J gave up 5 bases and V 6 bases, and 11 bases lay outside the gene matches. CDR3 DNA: TGTGCCAGCAGCCAAAGAGGACAGGGAGGAACTGAAGCTTTCTTT. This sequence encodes CASSQRGQGGTEAFF.

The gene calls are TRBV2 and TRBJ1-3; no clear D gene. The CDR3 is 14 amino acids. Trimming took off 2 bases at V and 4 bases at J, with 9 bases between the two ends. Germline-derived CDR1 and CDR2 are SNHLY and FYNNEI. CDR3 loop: CASSETESGNTIYF. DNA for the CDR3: TGTGCCAGCAGTGAAACAGAATCCGGAAACACCATATATTTT.

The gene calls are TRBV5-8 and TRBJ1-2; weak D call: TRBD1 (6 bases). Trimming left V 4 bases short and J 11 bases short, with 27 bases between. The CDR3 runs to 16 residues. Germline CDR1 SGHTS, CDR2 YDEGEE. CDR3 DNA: TGTGCCAGCAGCCAAATTTTTCAGGGGAGCCTAAGAGGGTACACCTTC. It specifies CASSQIFQGSLRGYTF.

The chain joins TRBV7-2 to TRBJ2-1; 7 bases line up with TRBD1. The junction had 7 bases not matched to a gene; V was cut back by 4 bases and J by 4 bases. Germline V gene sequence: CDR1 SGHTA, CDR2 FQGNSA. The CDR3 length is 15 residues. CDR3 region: CASSSQGRPYNEQFF. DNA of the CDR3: TGTGCCAGCAGCTCACAGGGGCGGCCATACAATGAGCAGTTCTTC. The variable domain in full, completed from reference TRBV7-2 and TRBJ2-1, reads GAGVSQSPSNKVTEKGKDVELRCDPISGHTALYWYRQSLGQGLEFLIYFQGNSAPDKSGLPSDRFSAERTGGSVSTLTIQRTQQEDSAVYLCASSSQGRPYNEQFFGPGTRLTVL.

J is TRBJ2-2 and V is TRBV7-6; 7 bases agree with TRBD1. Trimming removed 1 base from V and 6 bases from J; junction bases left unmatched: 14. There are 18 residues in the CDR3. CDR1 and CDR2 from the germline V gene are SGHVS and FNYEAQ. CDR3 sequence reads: CASSLEHPDRNWAGELFF. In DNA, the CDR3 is TGTGCCAGCAGCTTAGAACATCCGGACAGGAATTGGGCCGGGGAGCTGTTTTTT.

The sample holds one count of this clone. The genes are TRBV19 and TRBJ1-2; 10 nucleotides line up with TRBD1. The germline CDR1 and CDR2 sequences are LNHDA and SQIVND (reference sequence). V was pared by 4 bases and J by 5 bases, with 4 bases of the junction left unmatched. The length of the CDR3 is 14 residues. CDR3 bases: TGTGCCAGTAGTACGAGGACAGGGGGGTATGGCTACACCTTC. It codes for CASSTRTGGYGYTF.

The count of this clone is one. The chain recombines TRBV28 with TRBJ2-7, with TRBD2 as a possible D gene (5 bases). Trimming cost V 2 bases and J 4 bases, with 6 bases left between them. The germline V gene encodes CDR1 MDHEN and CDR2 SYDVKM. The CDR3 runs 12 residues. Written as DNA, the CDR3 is TGTGCCAGCAGTTTAGGACTTTACGAGCAGTACTTC. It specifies CASSLGLYEQYF. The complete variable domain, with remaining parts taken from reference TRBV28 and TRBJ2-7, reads DVKVTQSSRYLVKRTGEKVFLECVQDMDHENMFWYRQDPGLGLRLIYFSYDVKMKEKGDIPEGYSVSREKKERFSLILESASTNQTSMYLCASSLGLYEQYFGPGTRLTVT.

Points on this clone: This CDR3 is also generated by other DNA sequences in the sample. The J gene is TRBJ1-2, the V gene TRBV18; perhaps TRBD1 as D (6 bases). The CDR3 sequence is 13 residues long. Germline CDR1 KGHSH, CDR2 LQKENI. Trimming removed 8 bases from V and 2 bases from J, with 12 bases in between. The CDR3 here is CASSPDRNYGYTF. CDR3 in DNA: TGTGCCAGCAGCCCGGACAGAAACTATGGCTACACCTTC.

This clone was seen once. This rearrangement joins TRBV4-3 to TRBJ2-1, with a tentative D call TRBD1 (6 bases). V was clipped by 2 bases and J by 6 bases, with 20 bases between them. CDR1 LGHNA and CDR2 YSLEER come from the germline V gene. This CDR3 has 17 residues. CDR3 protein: CASSQTSGHRVGNEQFF. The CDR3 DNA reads TGCGCCAGCAGCCAAACCTCGGGACACCGCGTGGGCAATGAGCAGTTCTTC.

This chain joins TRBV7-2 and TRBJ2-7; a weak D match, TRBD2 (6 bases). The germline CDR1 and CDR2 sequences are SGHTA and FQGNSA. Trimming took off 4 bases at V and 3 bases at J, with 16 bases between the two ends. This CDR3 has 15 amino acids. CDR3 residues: CASSSPRGGFYEQYF. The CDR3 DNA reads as TGTGCCAGCAGCTCTCCCCGGGGAGGATTCTACGAGCAGTACTTC.

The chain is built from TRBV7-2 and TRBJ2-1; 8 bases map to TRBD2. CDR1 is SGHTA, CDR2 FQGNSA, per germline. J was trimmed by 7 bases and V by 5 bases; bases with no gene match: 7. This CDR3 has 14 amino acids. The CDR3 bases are TGTGCCAGCAGCCCACAAGGCGGGAGGAATGAGCAGTTCTTC. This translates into CASSPQGGRNEQFF.

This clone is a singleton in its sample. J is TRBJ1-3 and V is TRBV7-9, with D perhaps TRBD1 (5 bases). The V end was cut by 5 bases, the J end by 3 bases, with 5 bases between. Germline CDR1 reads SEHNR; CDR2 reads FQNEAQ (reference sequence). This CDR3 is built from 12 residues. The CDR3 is CASSTGGNTIYF. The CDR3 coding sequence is TGTGCCAGCAGCACAGGTGGAAACACCATATATTTT.

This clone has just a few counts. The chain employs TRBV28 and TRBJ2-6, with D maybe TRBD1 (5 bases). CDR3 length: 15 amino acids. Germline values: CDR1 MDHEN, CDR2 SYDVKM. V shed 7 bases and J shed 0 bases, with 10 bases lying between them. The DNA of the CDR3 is TGTGCCAGCATCCCGACAGCCTCTGGGGCCAACGTCCTGACTTTC. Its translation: CASIPTASGANVLTF. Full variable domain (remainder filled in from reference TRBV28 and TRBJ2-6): DVKVTQSSRYLVKRTGEKVFLECVQDMDHENMFWYRQDPGLGLRLIYFSYDVKMKEKGDIPEGYSVSREKKERFSLILESASTNQTSMYLCASIPTASGANVLTFGAGSRLTVL.

The CDR3 DNA sequence: TGCAGCGTAAGGACAGGGGGAGGAACAGATACGCAGTATTTT. It translates to CSVRTGGGTDTQYF. The chain couples TRBV29-1 to TRBJ2-3, with 10 nucleotides matching TRBD1. The germline V gene has CDR1 SQVTM and CDR2 ANQGSEA. V trimming: 6 bases; J trimming: 3 bases; junction bases outside the gene matches: 6. This CDR3 contains 14 residues.

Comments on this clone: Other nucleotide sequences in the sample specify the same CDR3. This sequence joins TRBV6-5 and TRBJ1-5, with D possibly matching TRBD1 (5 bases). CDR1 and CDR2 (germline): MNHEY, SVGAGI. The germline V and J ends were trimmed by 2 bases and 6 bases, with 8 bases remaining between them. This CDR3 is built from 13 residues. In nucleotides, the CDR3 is TGTGCCAGCAGTTACCGGGGGGGTCAGCCCCAGCATTTT. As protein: CASSYRGGQPQHF.

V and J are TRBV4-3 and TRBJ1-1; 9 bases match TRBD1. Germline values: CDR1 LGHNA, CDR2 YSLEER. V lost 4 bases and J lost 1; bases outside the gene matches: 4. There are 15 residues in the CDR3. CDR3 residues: CASSPGDRANTEAFF. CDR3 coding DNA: TGCGCCAGCAGCCCAGGGGACAGGGCGAACACTGAAGCTTTCTTT.